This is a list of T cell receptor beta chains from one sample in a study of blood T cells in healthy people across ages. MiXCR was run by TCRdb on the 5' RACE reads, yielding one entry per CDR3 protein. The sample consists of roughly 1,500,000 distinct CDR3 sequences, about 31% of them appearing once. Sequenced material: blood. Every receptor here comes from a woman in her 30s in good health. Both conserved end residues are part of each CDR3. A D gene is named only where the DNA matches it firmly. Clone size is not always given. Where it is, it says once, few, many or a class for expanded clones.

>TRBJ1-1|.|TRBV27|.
CASSLSKGGNTEAFF
TGTGCCAGCAGTTTATCGAAGGGTGGAAACACTGAAGCTTTCTTT
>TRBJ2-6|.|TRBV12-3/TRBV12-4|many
CAISREIFSGANVLTF
TGTGCCATTAGCCGGGAAATCTTCTCTGGGGCCAACGTCCTGACTTTC
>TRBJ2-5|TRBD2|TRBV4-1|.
CASSRSVAGGPETQYF
TGCGCCAGCAGCCGTTCGGTAGCGGGGGGGCCAGAGACCCAGTACTTC
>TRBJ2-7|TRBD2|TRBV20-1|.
CSARSVSGSMYEQYF
TGCAGTGCTAGATCGGTTAGCGGGAGTATGTATGAGCAGTACTTC
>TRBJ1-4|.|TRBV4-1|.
CASSQTDRRRLFF
TGCGCCAGCAGCCAAACTGACAGGAGGAGGCTGTTTTTT
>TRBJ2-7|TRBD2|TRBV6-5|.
CASSRYSGGAIYEQYF
TGTGCCAGCAGCCGTTATAGCGGGGGGGCTATATACGAGCAGTACTTC
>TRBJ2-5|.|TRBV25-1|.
CAGRAPGETQYF
TGTGCCGGCAGGGCCCCAGGAGAGACCCAGTACTTC
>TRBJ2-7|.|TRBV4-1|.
CASSQDPVGSGAEQYF
TGCGCCAGCAGCCAAGATCCGGTAGGGAGTGGGGCCGAGCAGTACTTC
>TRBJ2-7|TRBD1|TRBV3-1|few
CASSTGKKYEQYF
TGTGCCAGCTCGACAGGGAAAAAGTACGAGCAGTACTTC
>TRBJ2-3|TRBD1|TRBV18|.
CASSRTWGQELKDTQYF
TGTGCCAGCTCACGCACCTGGGGACAGGAATTGAAAGATACGCAGTATTTT
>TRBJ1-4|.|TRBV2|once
CASSEVGTNEKLFF
TGTGCCAGCAGTGAAGTGGGGACTAATGAAAAACTGTTTTTT
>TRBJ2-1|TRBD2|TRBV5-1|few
CATTAGDSYNEQFF
TGCGCCACCACCGCGGGGGACTCCTACAATGAGCAGTTCTTC
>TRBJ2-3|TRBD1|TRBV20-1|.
CSARSDRGRIRTDTQYF
TGCAGTGCTAGGTCGGACAGGGGGCGGATACGCACAGATACGCAGTATTTT
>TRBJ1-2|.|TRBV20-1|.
CSASKLGAHYGYTF
TGCAGTGCTAGTAAGCTGGGGGCGCATTATGGCTACACCTTC
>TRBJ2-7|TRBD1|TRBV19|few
CASSMRGQGQSYEQYF
TGTGCCAGTAGTATGCGGGGACAGGGTCAGTCCTACGAGCAGTACTTC
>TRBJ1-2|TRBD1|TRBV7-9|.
CASSLGRTGTVGYTF
TGTGCCAGCAGCTTAGGGAGGACAGGGACGGTGGGCTACACCTTC
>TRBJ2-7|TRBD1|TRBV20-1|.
CSTTDRVGYEQYF
TGCAGTACAACTGACAGGGTGGGCTACGAGCAGTACTTC
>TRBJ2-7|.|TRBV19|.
CASRYSGTPLYEQYF
TGTGCCAGTAGATACTCCGGGACCCCTCTCTACGAGCAGTACTTC
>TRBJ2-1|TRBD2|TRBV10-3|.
CAISERGGSSYNEQFF
TGTGCCATCAGTGAGCGGGGGGGAAGCTCCTACAATGAGCAGTTCTTC
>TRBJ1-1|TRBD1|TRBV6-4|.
CASSSTGENTEAFF
TGTGCCAGCAGTTCGACAGGGGAGAACACTGAAGCTTTCTTT
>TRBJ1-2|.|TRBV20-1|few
CSASSKTNYGYTF
TGCAGTGCCTCGTCCAAGACTAACTATGGCTACACCTTC
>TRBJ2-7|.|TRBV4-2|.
CASSQSGGTIKNEQYF
TGTGCCAGCAGCCAAAGTGGCGGGACGATCAAAAACGAGCAGTACTTC
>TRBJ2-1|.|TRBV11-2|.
CASSLWAARGLAYNEQFF
TGTGCCAGCAGCTTATGGGCTGCTAGGGGTTTGGCCTACAATGAGCAGTTCTTC
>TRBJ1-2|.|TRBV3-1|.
CASSQVVGYSGYTF
TGTGCCAGCAGCCAAGTCGTGGGGTACAGTGGCTACACCTTC
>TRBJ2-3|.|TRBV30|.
CAWRLRTGVTDTQYF
TGTGCCTGGCGGCTGCGGACGGGAGTGACAGATACGCAGTATTTT
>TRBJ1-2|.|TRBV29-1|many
CSVDEGNYGYTF
TGCAGCGTTGACGAGGGAAACTATGGCTACACCTTC
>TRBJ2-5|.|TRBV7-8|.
CASSPSGEMFETQYF
TGTGCCAGCAGCCCAAGCGGCGAAATGTTCGAGACCCAGTACTTC
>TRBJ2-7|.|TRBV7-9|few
CASSKPGPTMYEQYF
TGTGCCAGCAGCAAACCGGGACCGACTATGTACGAGCAGTACTTC
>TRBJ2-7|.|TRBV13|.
CTSSLGRGAYEQYF
TGTACCAGCAGCTTAGGCAGGGGCGCGTACGAGCAGTACTTC
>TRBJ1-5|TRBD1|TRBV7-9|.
CASSLEGQREPQHF
TGTGCCAGCAGCTTAGAGGGACAGCGAGAGCCCCAGCATTTT
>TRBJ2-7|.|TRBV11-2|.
CASAPELPVYEQYF
TGTGCCAGCGCGCCGGAGCTGCCGGTGTACGAGCAGTACTTC
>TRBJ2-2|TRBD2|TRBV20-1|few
CSAPPGTSGGANTGELFF
TGCAGTGCTCCCCCCGGGACTAGCGGGGGGGCGAACACCGGGGAGCTGTTTTTT
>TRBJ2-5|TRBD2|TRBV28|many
CASSSSGREETQYF
TGTGCCAGCAGTTCTAGCGGGAGGGAAGAGACCCAGTACTTC
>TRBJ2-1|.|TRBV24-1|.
CATSTKHSLYNEQFF
TGTGCCACCAGTACCAAACACAGCTTATACAATGAGCAGTTCTTC
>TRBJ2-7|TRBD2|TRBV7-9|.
CASSLVASGRAYSYEQYF
TGTGCCAGCAGCTTAGTTGCGAGCGGGAGGGCCTACTCCTACGAGCAGTACTTC
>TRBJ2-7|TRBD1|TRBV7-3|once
CASSPGGDRGSLYEQYF
TGTGCCAGCAGCCCAGGGGGGGACAGGGGATCCCTGTACGAGCAGTACTTC
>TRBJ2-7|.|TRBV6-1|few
CASSGGPGPYEQYF
TGTGCCAGCAGTGGGGGGCCGGGCCCCTACGAGCAGTACTTC
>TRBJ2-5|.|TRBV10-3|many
CAITGPKQETQYF
TGTGCCATCACCGGACCTAAACAAGAGACCCAGTACTTC
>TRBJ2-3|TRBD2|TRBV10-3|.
CAISEASGGRADTQYF
TGTGCCATCAGTGAAGCTAGCGGGGGTAGAGCAGATACGCAGTATTTT
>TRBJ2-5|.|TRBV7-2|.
CASSFAHTYNEQYF
TGTGCCAGCAGCTTCGCCCATACCTACAATGAGCAGTACTTC
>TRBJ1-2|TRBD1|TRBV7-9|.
CASTIGGGTGTGFYGYTF
TGTGCCAGCACCATAGGAGGGGGGACCGGGACAGGATTCTATGGCTACACCTTC
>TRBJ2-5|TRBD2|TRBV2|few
CASSARRGGETQYF
TGTGCCAGCAGTGCCAGACGGGGGGGTGAGACCCAGTACTTC
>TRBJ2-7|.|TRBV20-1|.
CSPTSPGSYEQYF
TGCAGTCCCACCAGCCCGGGCTCCTACGAGCAGTACTTC
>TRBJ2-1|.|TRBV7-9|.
CASSSQPGGRDEQFF
TGTGCCAGCAGTTCTCAACCTGGGGGGCGCGATGAGCAGTTCTTC
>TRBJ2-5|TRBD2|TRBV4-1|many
CASSSDSGRIGETQYF
TGCGCCAGCAGTTCGGATAGCGGGAGAATTGGAGAGACCCAGTACTTC